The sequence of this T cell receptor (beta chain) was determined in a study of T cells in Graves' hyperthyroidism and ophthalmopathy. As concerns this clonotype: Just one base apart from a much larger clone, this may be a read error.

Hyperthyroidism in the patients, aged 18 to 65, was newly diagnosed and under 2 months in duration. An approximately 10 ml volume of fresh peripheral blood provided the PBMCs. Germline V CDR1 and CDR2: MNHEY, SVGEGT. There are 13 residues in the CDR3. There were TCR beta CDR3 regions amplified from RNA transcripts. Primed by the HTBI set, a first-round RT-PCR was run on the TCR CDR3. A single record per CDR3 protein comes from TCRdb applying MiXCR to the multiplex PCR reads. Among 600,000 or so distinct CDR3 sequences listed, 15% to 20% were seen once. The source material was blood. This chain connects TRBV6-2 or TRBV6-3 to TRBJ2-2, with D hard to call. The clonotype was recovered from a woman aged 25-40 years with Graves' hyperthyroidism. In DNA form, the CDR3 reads TGTGCCACCAGTTACTCTCGGCGGGGGGAGCTGTTTTTT. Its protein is CATSYSRRGELFF.